The entry below gives a single TCR beta chain sequence along with its context. Its antigen specificity is not known. Base quality data are lacking; no much larger clone is found one base away. The collaborating institutions used their own protocols to collect whole blood in K2EDTA tubes. For TCRbeta analysis, collaborators shipped samples as frozen whole blood, isolated PBMCs, or DNA extracted from either of those sample types. This sample is drawn from a study of blood T cell repertoires in COVID-19 (dated by TCRdb to the early 2020s). Broadly, across the study: Samples covering the acute and convalescent phases of COVID-19 were provided by collaborators in the United States, Italy and Spain. The material from the prospective study consisted of cDNA or gDNA derived from T cells, B-cell-depleted T cells, or PBMCs. The dataset comprised deeply sampled blood TCRbeta repertoires from subjects exposed to, actively infected with, or recovered from COVID-19. A freely available public database, intended as a resource for researchers studying the immune response to SARS-CoV-2, is where the repertoires were released. The samples were drawn from two sources: the first 160 participants of the ongoing ImmuneRACE study, and 1,000 to 1,500 subjects contributed by 6 global collaborators. The sample metadata nearly always contained a de-identified subject ID, COVID-19 status, age in years and sex. Where HLA class I and class II types were available, the types were taken from metadata supplied by the sample provider, not from assay-based typing.

V loses 6 bases, J loses 0 bases, and the germline ends lie 15 bases apart. The CDR3 runs 16 amino acids, cysteine and phenylalanine included. The sequence is cut down to CDR3 DNA, 48 bases in frame from base 1. The germline V gene encodes CDR1 LGHNA and CDR2 YNFKEQ. Study-wide findings and limitations: The amount of clinical and demographic metadata varied by source and participant and was provided uncurated.

The immunoSEQ Assay, a bias-controlled multiplex PCR, was used to amplify TCRbeta CDR3 regions from genomic DNA. The study's processing was this. Nucleated cell counts per sample were estimated from amplification of reference gene primers within the assay. Sequence reads were collapsed and filtered to measure the absolute abundance of every unique TCRbeta CDR3 rearrangement. For each sample, productive Simpson clonality was calculated as the square root of Simpson's diversity index across productive rearrangements. In TCRdb, the immuneACCESS table is reduced to in-frame sequences with V and J assigned. These tables do not hold every clone; where another copy was compared, an unresolved V gene accounts for under half, and the others remain unexplained. The D gene and trimming were derived from the DNA, and the V and J assignments and clone size from that table. The sample records 250,000 to 300,000 clones, around 81% of which are singletons. The ten biggest clones cover 2.5% to 3% of the sample.

The sequence came from a woman aged 55 to 70 with active or convalescent COVID-19. The sample was peripheral blood. The sequence links TRBV4-2 to TRBJ1-3; the D segment cannot be called with confidence. The CDR3 protein: CASRPQVQSSGNTIYF. The sequenced DNA: TGTGCCAGCAGACCTCAGGTACAGTCCTCTGGAAACACCATATATTTT.